The clone carrying this TCR beta chain is classed as medium-sized (0.01 to 0.1%). Its antigen is still unknown. Per germline, CDR1 SGDLS and CDR2 YYNGEE. This CDR3 has 15 residues. V lost 3 bases and J 0 bases, leaving 11 bases between the germline ends. The data were obtained in a study of spatial heterogeneity in lung cancer. Notes on the study in general: Quantities of ubiquitous and regional expanded TCRs paralleled ubiquitous and regional nonsynonymous mutations, respectively. It was found that expanded intratumoral alpha and beta TCR counts tracked tumor mutation counts.

Time point given: sample taken at primary tumor resection. Whole RNA came from tumor, nontumor lung or frozen PBMC and was sequenced without being sorted. In TCRdb, the 5' RACE reads were re-called with MiXCR into one record per CDR3 protein. The sample holds 9,500 to 13,000 distinct CDR3 sequences, less than 15% seen once. Sequenced material: lung tumor tissue, taken at surgery. This TCR was sampled from a male donor with early-stage non-small cell lung cancer. The chain combines TRBV9 with TRBJ2-3; the D gene is possibly TRBD2 (5 bases). CDR3 in DNA: TGTGCCAGCAGCGAAGACTACAGAAGCACAGATACGCAGTATTTT. This encodes CASSEDYRSTDTQYF.